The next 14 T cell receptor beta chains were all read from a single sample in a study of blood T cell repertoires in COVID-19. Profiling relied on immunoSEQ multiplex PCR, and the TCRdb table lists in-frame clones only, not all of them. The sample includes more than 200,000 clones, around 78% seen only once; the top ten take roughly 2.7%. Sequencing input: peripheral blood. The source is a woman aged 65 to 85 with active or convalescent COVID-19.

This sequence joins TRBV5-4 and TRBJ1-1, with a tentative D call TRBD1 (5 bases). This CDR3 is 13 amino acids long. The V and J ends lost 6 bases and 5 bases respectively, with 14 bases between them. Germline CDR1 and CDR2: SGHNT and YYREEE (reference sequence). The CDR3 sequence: CASTVDRYTEAFF. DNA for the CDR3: TGTGCCAGCACCGTTGACAGATATACTGAAGCTTTCTTT.

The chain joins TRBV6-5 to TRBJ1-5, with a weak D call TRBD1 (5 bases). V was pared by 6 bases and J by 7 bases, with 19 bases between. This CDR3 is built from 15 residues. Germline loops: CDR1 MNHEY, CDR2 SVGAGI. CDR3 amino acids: CASRLRAGREQPQHF. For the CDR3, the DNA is TGTGCCAGCAGACTTCGAGCAGGGCGCGAACAGCCCCAGCATTTT.

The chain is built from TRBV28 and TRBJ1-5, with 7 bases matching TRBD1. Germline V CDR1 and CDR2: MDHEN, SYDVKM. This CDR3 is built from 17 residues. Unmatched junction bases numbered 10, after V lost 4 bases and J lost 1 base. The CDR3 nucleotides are TGTGCCAGCAGTTCCCAGGGGGGATTGGGGAGCAATCAGCCCCAGCATTTT. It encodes CASSSQGGLGSNQPQHF.

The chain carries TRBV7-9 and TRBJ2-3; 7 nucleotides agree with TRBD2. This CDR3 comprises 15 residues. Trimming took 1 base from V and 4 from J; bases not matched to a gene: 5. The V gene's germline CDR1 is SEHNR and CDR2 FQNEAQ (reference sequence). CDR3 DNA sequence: TGTGCCAGCAGCTTAGTGGGGGGGGAAGCAGATACGCAGTATTTT. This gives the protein CASSLVGGEADTQYF.

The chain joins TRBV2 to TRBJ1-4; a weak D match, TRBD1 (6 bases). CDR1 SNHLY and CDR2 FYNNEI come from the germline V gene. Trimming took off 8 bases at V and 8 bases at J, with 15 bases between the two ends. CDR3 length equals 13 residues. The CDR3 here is CASGRDIQEKLFF. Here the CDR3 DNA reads TGTGCCAGCGGCCGGGACATTCAGGAAAAACTGTTTTTT.

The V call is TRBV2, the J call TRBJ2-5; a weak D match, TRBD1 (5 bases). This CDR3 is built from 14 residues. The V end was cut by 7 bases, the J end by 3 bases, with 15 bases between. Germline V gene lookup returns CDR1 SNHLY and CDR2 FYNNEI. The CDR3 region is CASTERSGKETQYF. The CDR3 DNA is TGTGCCAGCACGGAAAGGTCAGGGAAAGAGACCCAGTACTTC.

CDR3 in amino acids: CASSLRGRGSSYNEQFF. The CDR3 DNA sequence: TGCGCCAGCAGCCTCCGAGGGCGGGGGTCCTCCTACAATGAGCAGTTCTTC. This chain joins TRBV5-1 and TRBJ2-1, with TRBD2 identical over 7 bases. This CDR3 region has 17 residues. The germline gives CDR1 SGHRS, CDR2 YFSETQ. The ends lost 4 bases at V and 0 bases at J; junction bases unmatched: 10. Looking up the rest from reference TRBV5-1 and TRBJ2-1 gives the full variable domain: KAGVTQTPRYLIKTRGQQVTLSCSPISGHRSVSWYQQTPGQGLQFLFEYFSETQRNKGNFPGRFSGRQFSNSRSEMNVSTLELGDSALYLCASSLRGRGSSYNEQFFGPGTRLTVL.

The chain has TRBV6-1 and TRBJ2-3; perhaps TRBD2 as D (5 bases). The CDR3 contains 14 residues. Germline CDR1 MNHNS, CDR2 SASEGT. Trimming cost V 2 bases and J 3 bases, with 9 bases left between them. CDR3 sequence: CASSEQSGTDTQYF. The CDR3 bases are TGTGCCAGCAGTGAACAGAGCGGTACAGATACGCAGTATTTT.

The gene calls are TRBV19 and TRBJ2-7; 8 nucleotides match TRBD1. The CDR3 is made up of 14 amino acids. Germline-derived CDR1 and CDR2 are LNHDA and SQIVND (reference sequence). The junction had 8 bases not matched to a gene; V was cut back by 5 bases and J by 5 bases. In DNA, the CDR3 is TGTGCCAGTAGTCCACGACAGGGGCCGAACGAGCAGTACTTC. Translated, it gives CASSPRQGPNEQYF.

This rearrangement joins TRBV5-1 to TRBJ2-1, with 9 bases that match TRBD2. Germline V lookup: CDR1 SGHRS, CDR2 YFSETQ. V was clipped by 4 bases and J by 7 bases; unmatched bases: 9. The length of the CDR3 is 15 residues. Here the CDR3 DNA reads TGCGCCAGCAGCGGGGGACTAGCCGTAGGGAATGAGCAGTTCTTC. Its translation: CASSGGLAVGNEQFF. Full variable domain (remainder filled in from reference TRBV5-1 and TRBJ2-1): KAGVTQTPRYLIKTRGQQVTLSCSPISGHRSVSWYQQTPGQGLQFLFEYFSETQRNKGNFPGRFSGRQFSNSRSEMNVSTLELGDSALYLCASSGGLAVGNEQFFGPGTRLTVL.

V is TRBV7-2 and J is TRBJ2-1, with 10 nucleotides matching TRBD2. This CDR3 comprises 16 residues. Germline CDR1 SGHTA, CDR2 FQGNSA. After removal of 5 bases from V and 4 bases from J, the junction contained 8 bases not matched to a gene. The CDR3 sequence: CASSPTGAGGYNEQFF. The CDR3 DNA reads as TGTGCCAGCAGCCCGACGGGAGCGGGGGGGTACAATGAGCAGTTCTTC.

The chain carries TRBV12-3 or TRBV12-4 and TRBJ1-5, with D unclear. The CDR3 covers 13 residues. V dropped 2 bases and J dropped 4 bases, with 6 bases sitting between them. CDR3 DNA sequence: TGTGCCAGCAGTTTATCCTTTAATCAGCCCCAGCATTTT. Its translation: CASSLSFNQPQHF.

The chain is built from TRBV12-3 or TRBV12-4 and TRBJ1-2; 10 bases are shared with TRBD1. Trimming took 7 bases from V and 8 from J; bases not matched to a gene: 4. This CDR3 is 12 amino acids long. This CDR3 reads CASTRTGGGYTF. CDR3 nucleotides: TGTGCCAGCACCCGGACAGGGGGAGGCTACACCTTC.

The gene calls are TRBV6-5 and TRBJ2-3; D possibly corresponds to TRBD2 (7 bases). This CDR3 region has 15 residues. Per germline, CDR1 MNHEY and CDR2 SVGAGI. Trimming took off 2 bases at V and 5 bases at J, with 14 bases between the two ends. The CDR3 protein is CASSYGGGPRDTQYF. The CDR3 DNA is TGTGCCAGCAGTTACGGCGGGGGCCCTCGAGATACGCAGTATTTT.